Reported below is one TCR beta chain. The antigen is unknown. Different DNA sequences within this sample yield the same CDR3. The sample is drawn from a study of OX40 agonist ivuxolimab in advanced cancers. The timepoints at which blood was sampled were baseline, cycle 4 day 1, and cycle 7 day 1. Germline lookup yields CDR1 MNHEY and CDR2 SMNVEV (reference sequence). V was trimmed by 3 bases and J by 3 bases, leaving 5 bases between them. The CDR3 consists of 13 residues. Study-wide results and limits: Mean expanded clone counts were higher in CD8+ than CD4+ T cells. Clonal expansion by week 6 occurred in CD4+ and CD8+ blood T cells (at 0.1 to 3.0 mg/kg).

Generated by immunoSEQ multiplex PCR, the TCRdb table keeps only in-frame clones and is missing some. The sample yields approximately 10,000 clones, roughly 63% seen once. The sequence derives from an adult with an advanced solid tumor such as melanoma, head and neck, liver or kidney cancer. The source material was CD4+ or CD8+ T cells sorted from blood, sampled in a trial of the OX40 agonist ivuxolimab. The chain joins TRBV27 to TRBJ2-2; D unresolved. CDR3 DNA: TGTGCCAGCAGTTTTACATACACCGGGGAGCTGTTTTTT. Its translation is CASSFTYTGELFF.